This T cell receptor (beta chain) was documented in a study of blood T cell repertoires in COVID-19. Study-level background: Nucleic acid was either cDNA or gDNA, and it came from T cells, B-cell-depleted T cells, or PBMCs.

Authors' processing steps: Scientists estimated how many nucleated cells there were by amplifying reference gene primers. The assay was immunoSEQ multiplex PCR, and TCRdb's table has in-frame clones only and misses some. V and J calls and clone size are given by that table; D and trimming were obtained from the DNA. The sample lists about 84,000 clones, around 88% seen once, with less than 40% in the top ten. The CDR3 runs 16 residues. Germline CDR1 reads SGHVS; CDR2 reads FQNEAQ. The junction had 7 bases not matched to a gene; V was cut back by 0 bases and J by 6 bases. The J gene is TRBJ2-7, the V gene TRBV7-8; 11 nucleotides align to TRBD2. Material: peripheral blood. The receptor's source is an elderly man with active or convalescent COVID-19. This CDR3 is CASSLARIAGGREQYF. CDR3 coding DNA: TGTGCCAGCAGCTTAGCGCGAATAGCGGGAGGGCGCGAGCAGTACTTC.